The 8 T cell receptor beta chains below all came from one sample that was sequenced in a study of early T cells in non-severe SARS-CoV-2 infection. TCRdb redid the calling of the 5' RACE reads with MiXCR, one entry per CDR3 protein. The top ten hold 8% to 9% of the sample, which has tens of thousands of distinct CDR3 sequences, approximately 9.3% seen once. Sequencing used whole blood. These receptors were taken from an adult who was a healthcare worker with PCR-confirmed SARS-CoV-2 infection or an uninfected control (not recorded which).

This sequence joins TRBV20-1 and TRBJ1-4; possibly TRBD1 for D (5 bases). Looked up from germline, CDR1 is DFQATT and CDR2 is SNEGSKA (reference sequence). The V end lost 3 bases, the J end lost 4 bases, and 12 bases lay between the germline ends. This CDR3 is built from 14 residues. The CDR3 protein is CSASQWGFNEKLFF. As DNA, the CDR3 is TGCAGTGCTAGTCAATGGGGCTTTAATGAAAAACTGTTTTTT.

The table lists this clonotype with many counts. The rearrangement uses TRBV2 and TRBJ2-5; 9 positions match TRBD1. The V segment lost 6 bases and the J segment 1 base; nucleotides outside the gene matches: 3. The CDR3 contains 14 residues. Looked up from germline, CDR1 is SNHLY and CDR2 is FYNNEI. The CDR3 DNA reads TGTGCCAGCAGGCGGGGACAGGGCCAAGAGACCCAGTACTTC. Encoded protein: CASRRGQGQETQYF.

In its sample, this clonotype was seen a few times. The V and J genes are TRBV9 and TRBJ1-2; TRBD1 might be the D (5 bases). From germline, CDR1 is SGDLS and CDR2 YYNGEE. This CDR3 has 17 residues. V lost 4 bases to trimming and J lost 2 bases, with 21 bases between them. The CDR3 DNA sequence: TGTGCCAGCAGCCCTTTACCGGGACCCCCTCGGAACTATGGCTACACCTTC. Protein: CASSPLPGPPRNYGYTF.

The sample holds many counts of this clonotype. The chain has TRBV6-2 or TRBV6-3 and TRBJ2-3; D is unclear. The germline V and J ends were trimmed by 7 bases and 8 bases, with 19 bases remaining between them. The length of the CDR3 is 14 residues. The germline gives CDR1 MNHEY, CDR2 SVGEGT. For the CDR3, the DNA is TGTGCCAGCACCCGCAGAGGAGCGCGCAGTACGCAGTATTTT. Amino acid sequence: CASTRRGARSTQYF.

This clonotype was found many times. The rearrangement links TRBV7-2 to TRBJ2-1; 10 nucleotides match TRBD2. With V trimmed by 5 bases and J by 0 bases, 4 bases remained unmatched. In germline, CDR1 is SGHTA, CDR2 FQGNSA. The CDR3 covers 16 residues. The CDR3 coding sequence is TGTGCCAGCAGCCCCCGACTAGCGGGCTCCTACAATGAGCAGTTCTTC. Translating it yields CASSPRLAGSYNEQFF.

Concerning this clonotype itself: With a much larger clone just one base away, this may be a read error. The chain uses TRBV29-1 and TRBJ2-7; 7 bases fit TRBD2. From germline, CDR1 is SQVTM and CDR2 ANQGSEA. The J segment lost 9 bases and the V segment lost 7 bases, leaving 15 bases of the junction unmatched. The CDR3 covers 13 residues. CDR3 amino acids: CSARTSIFDVQYF. CDR3 sequence (DNA): TGCAGCGCCCGGACTAGTATCTTTGACGTGCAGTACTTC.

The table lists this clonotype with a few counts. The chain recombines TRBV29-1 with TRBJ1-3, with D hard to call. Trimming took 6 bases from V and 2 from J, leaving 5 bases between them. The CDR3 spans 11 residues. Germline loops: CDR1 SQVTM, CDR2 ANQGSEA. The CDR3 loop is CSVGTGNTIYF. CDR3 bases: TGCAGCGTAGGAACTGGAAACACCATATATTTT.

This clonotype was detected a few times. The CDR3 DNA reads as TGTGCCAGCAGCTTAGGCGATCGGGTCAATGAGCAGTTCTTC. The encoded protein is CASSLGDRVNEQFF. The chain employs TRBV13 and TRBJ2-1; the D is unclear. This CDR3 region has 14 residues. V was trimmed by 0 bases and J by 6 bases, leaving 9 bases between them. CDR1 and CDR2 (germline): PRHDT, FYEKMQ (reference sequence).